The rows below give T cell receptor beta chains drawn from one sample of a study of pediatric ulcerative colitis. Assay used: immunoSEQ multiplex PCR; TCRdb lists only in-frame clones, some missing. The profile shows 20,000 or so clones, around 64% of them singletons. Input material: gut tissue. Source of these receptors: a boy between 10 and 17 years old with severe ulcerative colitis. CDR3s include the opening cysteine and the closing phenylalanine or tryptophan. A D gene is named only where the DNA matches it firmly. For some rows the clone size is stated as once, few or many, or as a class when expanded; others skip it.

D,V,J,size,DNA,CDR3
NA,TRBV6-1,TRBJ1-5,few,TGTGCCAGCAGTGAGCACGCAGGGGTGGGAAATCAGCCCCAGCATTTT,CASSEHAGVGNQPQHF
NA,TRBV2,TRBJ1-2,NA,TGTGCCAGTCGGGCAGGGGTATATGGCTACACCTTC,CASRAGVYGYTF
NA,TRBV7-8,TRBJ1-5,NA,TGTGCCAGCAGCCTAGGGGGACGGTTCGAAGGTCAGCCCCAGCATTTT,CASSLGGRFEGQPQHF
NA,TRBV10-3,TRBJ1-2,medium-sized,TGTGCCATCAGTAAGACAGAGGACTATGGCTACACCTTC,CAISKTEDYGYTF
NA,TRBV9,TRBJ1-1,few,TGTGCCAGCAGCGTAGATTTGAACACTGAAGCTTTCTTT,CASSVDLNTEAFF
NA,TRBV7-9,TRBJ1-5,NA,TGTGCCAGCAGCTTAGCCTGGGCATCGGAAAATCAGCCCCAGCATTTT,CASSLAWASENQPQHF
NA,TRBV5-4,TRBJ1-6,NA,TGTGCCAGCAGCTTGGAGGGGGGCACGTTTTCACCCCTCCACTTT,CASSLEGGTFSPLHF
NA,TRBV12-2,TRBJ2-7,NA,TGTGCAAGTCGCTTAGATCTGGGGGGGGACAGGGACCACGAGCAGTACTTC,CASRLDLGGDRDHEQYF
TRBD1,TRBV6-1,TRBJ2-7,NA,TGTGCCAGCAGTGAAGGCGGGACAGGGCTCTACGAGCAGTACTTC,CASSEGGTGLYEQYF
NA,TRBV11-3,TRBJ2-5,NA,TGTGCCAGCAGCTTGGACGGTGAGACCCAGTACTTC,CASSLDGETQYF
NA,TRBV2,TRBJ1-2,once,TGTGCCAGCAGGCAGGGGTACTATGGCTACACCTTC,CASRQGYYGYTF
NA,TRBV14,TRBJ2-7,NA,TGTGCCAGCAGCCGATTTTCCTACGAGCAGTACTTC,CASSRFSYEQYF
TRBD1,TRBV5-6,TRBJ1-5,NA,TGTGCCAGCAGCCGGACAGGGGGCAATCAGCCCCAGCATTTT,CASSRTGGNQPQHF
NA,TRBV21-1,TRBJ1-1,NA,TGTGCCAGCAGCAGGACAGCGAACACTGAAGCTTTCTTT,CASSRTANTEAFF
NA,TRBV21-1,TRBJ1-5,NA,TGTGCCAGCAGCACATCTCGTCGACAGGGCCTTCGGCAGCCCCAGCATTTT,CASSTSRRQGLRQPQHF
TRBD1,TRBV5-8,TRBJ2-2,NA,TGTGCCAGCAGCTTGGTGCAGGGGGACACCGGGGAGCTGTTTTTT,CASSLVQGDTGELFF
NA,TRBV30,TRBJ1-1,NA,TGTGCCTGTACCACAGGGATGAACACTGAAGCTTTCTTT,CACTTGMNTEAFF
TRBD1,TRBV5-4,TRBJ2-7,NA,TGTGCCAGCAGCGTGGGACAGGGGTTTTACGAGCAGTACTTC,CASSVGQGFYEQYF
TRBD1,TRBV5-1,TRBJ2-1,medium-sized,TGCGCCAGCAGCCTGGGGTCGGGACAGATATACAATGAGCAGTTCTTC,CASSLGSGQIYNEQFF
NA,TRBV5-1,TRBJ2-5,NA,TGCGCCAGCAGCTTTGATTTAGGAGAGACCCAGTACTTC,CASSFDLGETQYF
TRBD2,TRBV7-6,TRBJ2-2,NA,TGTGCCAGCAGACTAGCGGGGGCGAGCACCGGGGAGCTGTTTTTT,CASRLAGASTGELFF
NA,TRBV29-1,TRBJ1-1,NA,TGCAGCGTTGAAGATTCGGTGAACACTGAAGCTTTCTTT,CSVEDSVNTEAFF
TRBD1,TRBV6-5,TRBJ1-6,once,TGTGCCAGCAGTTACTCCGGGACAGGGAATTCACCCCTCCACTTT,CASSYSGTGNSPLHF
NA,TRBV9,TRBJ2-3,NA,TGTGCCAGCAGCGTTTGGAGCGAGGATACGCAGTATTTT,CASSVWSEDTQYF
NA,TRBV19,TRBJ1-2,NA,TGTGCCAGTAGTACGTTCCCATTCTATGGCTACACCTTC,CASSTFPFYGYTF
NA,TRBV5-5,TRBJ1-3,NA,TGTGCCAGCAGCTTGTCTCAGGCTGGTTTATTCTACACCATATATTTT,CASSLSQAGLFYTIYF
NA,TRBV6-4,TRBJ2-3,NA,TGTGCCAGCAGTGAGATTGGGGACACAGATACGCAGTATTTT,CASSEIGDTDTQYF
NA,TRBV4-1,TRBJ1-2,NA,TGCGCCAGCAGCCAGAACCAGGTGACTTCCTATGGCTACACCTTC,CASSQNQVTSYGYTF
NA,TRBV7-9,TRBJ1-4,few,TGTGCCAGCAGCTTACAGGTTAATGAAAAACTGTTTTTT,CASSLQVNEKLFF
NA,TRBV11-2,TRBJ1-1,NA,TGTGCCAGCAGCTTAGAGAGATCTGAAGCTTTCTTT,CASSLERSEAFF
NA,TRBV19,TRBJ1-2,NA,TGTGCCAGTAGTATGAAGGGGGGCGAAAACTATGGCTACACCTTC,CASSMKGGENYGYTF
TRBD1,TRBV5-4,TRBJ2-7,NA,TGTGCCAGCAGCTTAAGACAGGGTAGGGACGAGCAGTACTTC,CASSLRQGRDEQYF